This T cell receptor beta chain comes out of a study of regulatory T cells in long-lasting Graves disease. Whole-study findings and limits: Few sampled subjects may have lowered accuracy. Among the persistent patients, 2,500 to 3,000 public clonotypes were shared, more than the approximately 1,000 shared among new patients.

The time point was: persistent/refractory GD, antithyroid drugs over 5 years with positive TRAb. Following extraction of RNA from PBMCs, that RNA was used to make the TCR library. For TCR beta, libraries came from iRepertoire HTBI primers and Arm-PCR of CDR3 regions. TCRdb reprocessed the multiplex PCR reads with MiXCR, giving one entry per CDR3 protein. The sample holds about 290,000 distinct CDR3 sequences, under 25% seen once. Germline V CDR1 and CDR2: MGHRA, YSYEKL. With 3 bases clipped from V and 9 bases from J, the junction kept 14 bases outside the gene matches. The CDR3 contains 17 residues. In regard to this clonotype: What it binds is unknown.

The sequencing here drew on peripheral blood mononuclear cells (PBMCs), taken when the disease was refractory, from a patient treated with antithyroid drugs. The TCR was taken from a female donor with Graves disease. The chain couples TRBV4-1 to TRBJ1-5; TRBD1 matches at 10 bases. CDR3 sequence reads: CASSHFSAGQGFLPQHF. The CDR3 DNA follows: TGCGCCAGCAGCCATTTTTCGGCGGGACAGGGGTTTCTGCCCCAGCATTTT.